Sequencing of this T cell receptor beta chain was carried out in a study of blood T cell repertoires in COVID-19. Unmatched junction bases numbered 6, after V lost 8 bases and J lost 10 bases. The CDR3 spans 12 residues. CDR1 is MNHEY, CDR2 SMNVEV, per germline (reference sequence). This table comes from immunoSEQ multiplex PCR, and its TCRdb copy is limited to in-frame clones, with some not included. The sample lists about 200,000 clones, 88% occurring once. The J gene is TRBJ1-4, the V gene TRBV27; 8 bases agree with TRBD1. The source of this sequence is a man aged 35-49 years with acute or convalescent COVID-19. The specimen sequenced was peripheral blood. DNA for the CDR3: TGTGCCAGCTCTATTACAGGGGGAAAACTGTTTTTT. The encoded protein is CASSITGGKLFF.